Below, 29 T cell receptor beta chains from the same sample are listed, as sequenced in a study of molecular identifiers for immune sequencing clone quantification (dated by TCRdb to between 2018 and 2020). Library preparation employed PCR. Sequencing instrument: NextSeq 500. TCRdb's own reprocessing of the public reads used fastp at Q25 and MiXCR and kept productive beta chains. Entries are consolidated by CDR3 protein sequence, retaining the most common genes and DNA. The sample table lists about 510,000 distinct CDR3 sequences, roughly 25% of them with a count of one. The ten largest clones represent roughly 0.77% of the sample. The material sequenced was naive CD8+ T cells from blood, with Jurkat cell RNA spiked in. What this sample's cell subset or site label stands for: FACS-sorted CD8+CD4-CCR7+CD45RA+ naive T cells. These receptors originate from a human donor in good health. Some libraries in this study had Jurkat cell RNA spiked in.

This clonotype was counted only a few times. The chain links TRBV27 to TRBJ2-7; D remains ambiguous. V was clipped by 7 bases and J by 1 base, with 11 bases between them. Per germline, CDR1 MNHEY and CDR2 SMNVEV (reference sequence). The CDR3 is 13 amino acids. The CDR3 sequence is CASTINPSYEQYF. CDR3 coding DNA: TGTGCCAGCACCATTAACCCGTCCTACGAGCAGTACTTC.

Comments on this clonotype: Just one base apart from a much larger clone, this may be a read error. The chain links TRBV28 to TRBJ1-1; D gene unclear. The CDR3 sequence is 13 residues long. V was trimmed by 5 bases and J by 4 bases, leaving 11 bases between them. The germline V gene encodes CDR1 MDHEN and CDR2 SYDVKM. CDR3 coding DNA: TGTGCCAGCAGTACACTTATGACCACTGAAGCTTTCTTT. Its translation: CASSTLMTTEAFF.

This clonotype was recorded at least ten times. The chain carries TRBV13 and TRBJ2-3, with 10 nucleotides matching TRBD2. Germline loops: CDR1 PRHDT, CDR2 FYEKMQ (reference sequence). The V and J ends lost 5 bases and 6 bases, in that order; junction bases with no gene match: 11. This CDR3 has 16 residues. The CDR3 nucleotides are TGTGCCAGCAGCCTAAGATCTACTAGCGGGGCTGATACGCAGTATTTT. Residues: CASSLRSTSGADTQYF.

There are many counts of this clonotype. The chain recombines TRBV27 with TRBJ2-7; no firm D call. V was clipped by 4 bases and J by 2 bases, with 6 bases between them. Germline V gene lookup returns CDR1 MNHEY and CDR2 SMNVEV (reference sequence). The CDR3 length is 12 residues. CDR3 amino acids: CASSSETYEQYF. The CDR3 nucleotides are TGTGCCAGCAGTTCCGAAACCTACGAGCAGTACTTC.

This clonotype turned up a few times. The J gene is TRBJ2-7, the V gene TRBV28; D gene uncertain. CDR1 is MDHEN, CDR2 SYDVKM, per germline. The V end lost 3 bases, the J end lost 5 bases, and 17 bases lay between the germline ends. This CDR3 is built from 15 residues. The CDR3 spells CASSFFAQPSDEQYF. The CDR3 bases are TGTGCCAGCAGTTTCTTTGCCCAGCCCTCGGACGAGCAGTACTTC.

This clonotype showed up just once. This could be a read error, since a much larger clone is one nucleotide away. Since no conserved phenylalanine or tryptophan closes the CDR3, a read error is the likely cause. Written as DNA, the CDR3 is TGTGCCAGCAGAGACGGACAGGGGCCAGGACCTGGGGCCAACGTCCTGACTTCC. This sequence encodes CASRDGQGPGPGANVLTS. This chain uses TRBV12-3 or TRBV12-4 with TRBJ2-6, with 9 bases identical to TRBD1. This CDR3 is 18 amino acids long. With 6 bases clipped from V and 2 bases from J, the junction kept 11 bases outside the gene matches.

This clonotype was picked up many times. The chain couples TRBV28 to TRBJ2-7, with D uncertain. V gave up 10 bases and J gave up 0 bases, with 13 bases separating them. Per germline, CDR1 MDHEN and CDR2 SYDVKM. The CDR3 runs to 13 residues. The CDR3 sequence: CATTRASSYEQYF. The CDR3 bases are TGTGCCACCACCCGGGCCAGCTCCTACGAGCAGTACTTC. Looking up the rest from reference TRBV28 and TRBJ2-7 gives the full variable domain: DVKVTQSSRYLVKRTGEKVFLECVQDMDHENMFWYRQDPGLGLRLIYFSYDVKMKEKGDIPEGYSVSREKKERFSLILESASTNQTSMYLCATTRASSYEQYFGPGTRLTVT.

The sample holds many counts of this clonotype. The genes are TRBV7-9 and TRBJ2-7; 8 bases match TRBD2. V shed 6 bases, J shed 6 bases, and the junction held 4 bases outside the gene matches. The V gene's germline CDR1 is SEHNR and CDR2 FQNEAQ (reference sequence). The CDR3 is 12 amino acids. The CDR3 nucleotides are TGTGCCAGCAGTCTAGCGGGCAGCGAGCAGTACTTC. This sequence encodes CASSLAGSEQYF.

V and J are TRBV6-2 or TRBV6-3 and TRBJ2-7; maybe TRBD2 (6 bases). V was pared by 6 bases and J by 2 bases, with 17 bases between. Germline CDR1 and CDR2: MNHEY and SVGEGT. The CDR3 is 15 residues long. The CDR3 nucleotides are TGTGCCAGCAGCAAAACCGGGACTGTTACCTACGAGCAGTACTTC. Its protein product is CASSKTGTVTYEQYF.

This clonotype has a count of ten or more. The chain links TRBV9 to TRBJ2-3; D is ambiguous. Between the trimmed V and J ends, which lost 4 bases and 4 bases, there was a span of 22 bases. Germline V gene data show CDR1 as SGDLS and CDR2 as YYNGEE. The length of the CDR3 is 17 residues. The CDR3: CASSHKPDDVGADTQYF. In DNA, the CDR3 is TGTGCCAGCAGCCACAAACCTGACGATGTCGGCGCAGATACGCAGTATTTT.

As for this clonotype: Relative to the germline gene, one junction end is altered; a read error may explain this. The rearrangement joins TRBV7-9 to TRBJ2-7; TRBD2 matches 12 bases. CDR3 length: 15 amino acids. The germline V gene has CDR1 SEHNR and CDR2 FQNEAQ (reference sequence). The CDR3 nucleotides read TGTGCCAGCAGCTTAGGGACTAGCGGGATTTTCGAGAAGTACTTC. This encodes CASSLGTSGIFEKYF.

This clonotype was seen repeatedly, ten times or more. The chain joins TRBV30 to TRBJ2-7; a possible D gene is TRBD1 (6 bases). Between the trimmed V and J ends, which lost 0 bases and 5 bases, there was a span of 14 bases. This CDR3 is built from 14 residues. Germline loops: CDR1 GTSNPN, CDR2 SVGIG (reference sequence). Written as DNA, the CDR3 is TGTGCCTGGAGTGTCTCCCCCTCAGGGGACGAGCAGTACTTC. Amino acid sequence: CAWSVSPSGDEQYF.

This clonotype was detected a few times. The rearrangement uses TRBV20-1 and TRBJ1-1, with D tentatively TRBD1 (5 bases). Trimming removed 6 bases from V and 4 bases from J, with 12 bases in between. Germline V gives CDR1 DFQATT, CDR2 SNEGSKA (reference sequence). The CDR3 is 12 amino acids. CDR3 DNA: TGCAGTGCGAGGGACTCCTGCACTGAAGCTTTCTTT. Protein product: CSARDSCTEAFF.

This clonotype has just a few counts. The rearrangement joins TRBV4-1 to TRBJ2-1; D is uncertain. Germline assignment: CDR1 MGHRA and CDR2 YSYEKL. Trimming pared 1 base from V and 9 bases from J, leaving 7 bases between. This CDR3 is built from 12 residues. The CDR3 protein is CASSQGRAEQFF. The CDR3 coding sequence is TGCGCCAGCAGCCAAGGTAGGGCTGAGCAGTTCTTC.

A note on this clonotype: This sequence may be a read error, since a much larger clone differs from it by one base. The gene calls are TRBV12-3 or TRBV12-4 and TRBJ1-5, with D perhaps matching TRBD1 (5 bases). The CDR3 contains 18 residues. The CDR3 reads CASSLNWQGPYSNQSQHF. The DNA for the CDR3 is TGTGCCAGCAGTTTAAATTGGCAGGGACCTTATAGCAATCAGTCCCAGCATTTT.

The CDR3 DNA follows: TGCGCCAGCAGCCAAGATCGTGGGAGACGCGAGCAGTACTTC. It is translated as CASSQDRGRREQYF. V gene TRBV4-3 combines with J gene TRBJ2-7; weak D call: TRBD2 (5 bases). Germline CDR1 LGHNA, CDR2 YSLEER. The CDR3 is 14 residues long. With 0 bases removed from V and 6 bases from J, the gap between germline ends came to 12 bases.

There are many counts of this clonotype. The V and J genes are TRBV5-4 and TRBJ2-5; 9 nucleotides align to TRBD2. Losses at the gene ends were 2 bases for V and 3 bases for J; bases not matched to a gene: 2. This CDR3 contains 14 residues. Germline V gives CDR1 SGHNT, CDR2 YYREEE (reference sequence). This chain's CDR3 is CASSFLAGEETQYF. The CDR3 DNA follows: TGTGCCAGCAGCTTCTTAGCGGGAGAAGAGACCCAGTACTTC.

This clonotype was counted at least ten times. The V call is TRBV25-1, the J call TRBJ2-7, with D possibly TRBD1 on 5 matching bases. Trimming cost V 6 bases and J 3 bases, with 12 bases left between them. There are 13 residues in the CDR3. Germline CDR1 is MGHDK and CDR2 is SYGVNS. CDR3 sequence (DNA): TGTGCCAGCAGCATGACAGTTTTCTACGAGCAGTACTTC. Protein product: CASSMTVFYEQYF.

V usage is TRBV25-1 and J usage is TRBJ1-1, with D possibly TRBD1 on 6 matching bases. Germline V gene data show CDR1 as MGHDK and CDR2 as SYGVNS. There are 15 residues in the CDR3. Trimming pared 2 bases from V and 4 bases from J, leaving 14 bases between. As DNA, the CDR3 is TGTGCCAGCAGTGAAACGACAGGACGGAGCACTGAAGCTTTCTTT. This translates into CASSETTGRSTEAFF.

This clonotype was seen more than once but under ten times. V and J are TRBV19 and TRBJ2-6, with 8 bases that match TRBD1. The germline V gene encodes CDR1 LNHDA and CDR2 SQIVND (reference sequence). This CDR3 region has 14 residues. J lost 2 bases, V lost 8 bases, and 2 bases had no gene match. In DNA form, the CDR3 reads TGTGCCAGTTCGGACAGGGCTGGGGCCAACGTCCTGACTTTC. Protein sequence: CASSDRAGANVLTF.

The chain carries TRBV6-6 and TRBJ1-5; D is unclear. Trimming cost V 5 bases and J 0 bases, with 11 bases left between them. The germline V gene has CDR1 MNHNY and CDR2 SVGAGI (reference sequence). The CDR3 contains 15 residues. The CDR3 nucleotides are TGTGCCAGCAGTGAGACACACTATAGCAATCAGCCCCAGCATTTT. It specifies CASSETHYSNQPQHF.

This clonotype was picked up many times. This sequence joins TRBV2 and TRBJ2-7; D gene unclear. The CDR3 consists of 17 residues. Germline V gene sequence: CDR1 SNHLY, CDR2 FYNNEI. V gave up 3 bases and J gave up 4 bases, with 22 bases separating them. The DNA for the CDR3 is TGTGCCAGCAGTGACGATCCAGAGAGCCCGAAGGCTTACGAGCAGTACTTC. Protein product: CASSDDPESPKAYEQYF.

The chain couples TRBV6-5 to TRBJ2-1; the D gene is possibly TRBD2 (6 bases). The CDR3 is made up of 14 amino acids. The germline CDR1 and CDR2 sequences are MNHEY and SVGAGI. The V gene lost 0 bases and the J gene lost 8 bases, with 11 bases spanning the gap. As DNA, the CDR3 is TGTGCCAGCAGTTACTCGGGGGGTCGCTATGAGCAGTTCTTC. Translated: CASSYSGGRYEQFF.

This clonotype occurred many times. The V call is TRBV5-5, the J call TRBJ1-5; TRBD1 agrees at 9 bases. Germline trimming cut 4 bases from V and 7 bases from J; bases unmatched to any gene: 9. CDR3 length equals 15 residues. Germline lookup yields CDR1 SGHKS and CDR2 YYEKEE (reference sequence). The CDR3 sequence: CASSQEQGARQPQHF. The DNA of the CDR3 is TGTGCCAGCAGCCAAGAACAGGGGGCGCGACAGCCCCAGCATTTT.

The CDR3 region is CASSYSASGSYNEQFF. The CDR3 DNA sequence: TGTGCCAGCAGTTACTCGGCTAGCGGGAGTTACAATGAGCAGTTCTTC. The V gene is TRBV6-5, the J gene TRBJ2-1, with 10 bases lining up with TRBD2. The V gene end was trimmed by 0 bases and the J gene end by 4 bases; junction bases not matched to a gene: 3. From germline, CDR1 is MNHEY and CDR2 SVGAGI. CDR3 length: 16 residues.

The chain employs TRBV4-1 and TRBJ2-1; D tentatively fits TRBD1 or TRBD2 (5 bases each). The germline CDR1 and CDR2 sequences are MGHRA and YSYEKL. The length of the CDR3 is 16 residues. Deletions cut 4 bases from V and 2 bases from J, with 15 bases between. DNA of the CDR3: TGCGCCAGCAGCCGAGCGGCAGGGCTGGCCTACAATGAGCAGTTCTTC. This codes for CASSRAAGLAYNEQFF.

This sequence joins TRBV7-6 and TRBJ2-3, with 13 bases that match TRBD2. With V trimmed by 5 bases and J by 3 bases, 5 bases remained unmatched. The length of the CDR3 is 16 residues. The germline gives CDR1 SGHVS, CDR2 FNYEAQ. As DNA, the CDR3 is TGTGCCAGCAGCCCTGGGACTAGCGGGGAGACAGATACGCAGTATTTT. Translation gives CASSPGTSGETDTQYF.

At least ten counts were recorded for this clonotype. The chain links TRBV30 to TRBJ1-4, with TRBD1 matching 9 bases. The CDR3 extends over 15 amino acids. V shed 8 bases and J 0 bases; nucleotides not matched to a gene: 7. The germline CDR1 and CDR2 sequences are GTSNPN and SVGIG (reference sequence). The CDR3 bases are TGTGCCGGGGACAGGGAGGGCGCAACTAATGAAAAACTGTTTTTT. Translation gives CAGDREGATNEKLFF.

V is TRBV3-1 and J is TRBJ2-7, with D uncertain. The CDR3 spans 15 residues. Per the germline V gene, CDR1 is LGHDT and CDR2 is YNNKEL (reference sequence). Trimming took 1 base from V and 0 from J, leaving 10 bases between them. The CDR3 region is CASSQGTYDSYEQYF. CDR3 DNA sequence: TGTGCCAGCAGCCAAGGTACATACGACTCCTACGAGCAGTACTTC.